Detailed here is one T cell receptor beta chain. This entry is derived from a study of blood T cell repertoires in COVID-19. Original processing methods: Amplification from reference gene primers served as the basis for estimated nucleated cell counts. Clones were sequenced by immunoSEQ multiplex PCR, and TCRdb holds only the in-frame ones, with some missing. That table gives V, J and clone size, and the DNA gave D and trimming. The sample yields some 340,000 clones, approximately 82% seen once. Trimming removed 3 bases from V and 5 bases from J, with 13 bases in between. There are 15 residues in the CDR3. The V gene's germline CDR1 is LGHDT and CDR2 YNNKEL (reference sequence).

V usage is TRBV3-1 (or the pseudogene TRBV3-2) and J usage is TRBJ1-4; D is undetermined. Material for sequencing was peripheral blood. The receptor's source is a man aged 25-45 years with active or convalescent COVID-19. In DNA form, the CDR3 reads TGTGCCAGCAGCCAGGGTCGGCGACAAAATGAAAAACTGTTTTTT. It translates to CASSQGRRQNEKLFF.